These T cell receptor beta chains were read from a single sample in a study of cytomegalovirus exposure and HLA in healthy donors. Using immunoSEQ multiplex PCR, the repertoire was profiled, and TCRdb retains in-frame clones only, with some absent. This table has roughly 100,000 clones, approximately 80% appearing once. The sequenced sample was PBMCs. These receptors were collected from a woman in her forties in good health and CMV-seronegative. Both conserved end residues are part of each CDR3. D genes are given only for firm matches. Clone size is given for some rows only: seen once, a few or many times, or a class if the clone is expanded.

NA	TRBD2	TRBJ2-7	TRBV10-3	TGTGCCATCAGTTCTGGGGGCGGGAGGTGGTACGAGCAGTACTTC	CAISSGGGRWYEQYF
NA	NA	TRBJ2-1	TRBV2	TGTGCCAGCAGTGTACTTGACAGGAGCTCCTACAATGAGCAGTTCTTC	CASSVLDRSSYNEQFF
NA	TRBD1	TRBJ1-2	TRBV19	TGTGCCAGTAGTACGGACAGGGGGCGCGGCTATGGCTACACCTTC	CASSTDRGRGYGYTF
NA	NA	TRBJ2-1	TRBV13	TGTGCCAGCAGCTTAGTCCAGGGGGGCTACAATGAGCAGTTCTTC	CASSLVQGGYNEQFF
NA	NA	TRBJ1-3	TRBV9	TGTGCCAGCAGCGTAGGTCCGGGAATCTCTGGAAACACCATATATTTT	CASSVGPGISGNTIYF
NA	NA	TRBJ1-1	TRBV19	TGTGCCAGTAGTCCCGGCTATCGTGGGGCCATGAACACTGAAGCTTTCTTT	CASSPGYRGAMNTEAFF
NA	NA	TRBJ2-1	TRBV25-1	TGTGCCAGCAGTGTCGGCTACAATGAGCAGTTCTTC	CASSVGYNEQFF
few	TRBD2	TRBJ2-7	TRBV10-3	TGTGCCATCAGTGATATGTCTAGCGGGAGGGCGGGCGAGCAGTACTTC	CAISDMSSGRAGEQYF
few	NA	TRBJ1-2	TRBV28	TGTGCAGGGGGGAGGGCTGGCAACTATGGCTACACCTTC	CAGGRAGNYGYTF
NA	NA	TRBJ2-5	TRBV19	TGTGCCAGTAGTATAAAGGGGACACTGAAAGAGACCCAGTACTTC	CASSIKGTLKETQYF
once	NA	TRBJ1-1	TRBV7-2	TGTGCCAGCAGCCCCATACGACAATCGGAAGCTTTCTTT	CASSPIRQSEAFF
NA	NA	TRBJ2-7	TRBV5-1	TGCGCCAGCAGCTTCAACAGGGGTCGGAGGGGAAACTACGAGCAGTACTTC	CASSFNRGRRGNYEQYF
once	NA	TRBJ2-1	TRBV7-3	TGTGCCAGCAGCTCGGCACGGGGGGCTATGGATGAGCAGTTCTTC	CASSSARGAMDEQFF
once	TRBD1	TRBJ2-7	TRBV5-6	TGTGCCAGCAGCTTAGCGGACAGGACCGCTCCCTACGAGCAGTACTTC	CASSLADRTAPYEQYF
NA	NA	TRBJ1-5	TRBV6-5	TGTGCCAGCAGTTACACCCTTGGCGGCCCTCCCCAGCATTTT	CASSYTLGGPPQHF
NA	NA	TRBJ2-2	TRBV28	TGTGCCAGTTCAGCATTAAGCGACTCTACGAACACCGGGGAGCTGTTTTTT	CASSALSDSTNTGELFF
NA	TRBD2	TRBJ2-3	TRBV18	TGTGCCAGCTCACCACGTCTAGCGGGAGTGGGAGATACGCAGTATTTT	CASSPRLAGVGDTQYF
once	NA	TRBJ2-1	TRBV5-6	TGTGCCAGCAGCTTTTATCGTGAGCAGTTCTTC	CASSFYREQFF
NA	TRBD2	TRBJ2-6	TRBV5-4	TGTGCCAGCAGCTTCCTCCCCGGGAGGGCTTCTGGGGCCAACGTCCTGACTTTC	CASSFLPGRASGANVLTF
NA	NA	TRBJ1-2	TRBV4-1	TGCGCCAGCAGCGACAGCCTGAACTATGGCTACACCTTC	CASSDSLNYGYTF
NA	NA	TRBJ2-6	TRBV25-1	TGTGCCAGCAGTGACCCGACACTCTCTGGGGCCAACGTCCTGACTTTC	CASSDPTLSGANVLTF
NA	NA	TRBJ2-3	TRBV5-1	TGCGCCAGCAGCTTGGTTGCGGGATGGACAGATACGCAGTATTTT	CASSLVAGWTDTQYF
NA	TRBD1	TRBJ1-1	TRBV6-4	TGTGCCAGCAGGACAGACAGGGCAAGCACTGAAGCTTTCTTT	CASRTDRASTEAFF
few	NA	TRBJ2-7	TRBV28	TGTGCCAGCAGTCCTACAGGTACCTACGAGCAGTACTTC	CASSPTGTYEQYF
NA	NA	TRBJ1-5	TRBV28	TGTGCCAGCTCGTCCGAGCTGGGCAATCAGCCCCAGCATTTT	CASSSELGNQPQHF
NA	NA	TRBJ2-1	TRBV11-3	TGTGCCAGCAGCAACGAAAGGGGTGAGCAGTTCTTC	CASSNERGEQFF
NA	NA	TRBJ2-7	TRBV7-2	TGTGCCAGCAGACCCGCAAACTCCCCCTACGAGCAGTACTTC	CASRPANSPYEQYF
NA	NA	TRBJ2-7	TRBV20-1	TGCAGTGCTAGCCAGGGTTCCGAGCAGTACTTC	CSASQGSEQYF
NA	TRBD2	TRBJ2-7	TRBV7-4	TGTGCCAGCAGCCGAGAGGGAATGTTGGGGGAGGGCCCGTTAGACGAGCAGTACTTC	CASSREGMLGEGPLDEQYF
NA	NA	TRBJ2-1	TRBV4-3	TGCGCCAGCAGCCCGCTAGACGGTTTACAGTTCTTC	CASSPLDGLQFF
medium-sized	NA	TRBJ1-1	TRBV6-5	TGTGCCAGCAGTTATGGGGGAGGGTACACTGAAGCTTTCTTT	CASSYGGGYTEAFF
NA	NA	TRBJ1-1	TRBV7-9	TGTGCCAGCAGCCCCCAGGGGCAAGTAGCTTTCTTT	CASSPQGQVAFF
NA	TRBD2	TRBJ2-1	TRBV7-8	TGTGCCAGCAGCGACGGACTAGCGGCCTACAATGAGCAGTTCTTC	CASSDGLAAYNEQFF
NA	NA	TRBJ2-1	TRBV4-3	TGCGCCAGCAGCCAAGACCGCGGGACGTTCAATGAGCAGTTCTTC	CASSQDRGTFNEQFF
NA	TRBD2	TRBJ2-2	TRBV4-1	TGCGCCAGCAGCCAAGTCCTAGCGGGATTGATCGGGGAGCTGTTTTTT	CASSQVLAGLIGELFF
NA	TRBD2	TRBJ2-1	TRBV27	TGTGCCAGCACCTTAGCGGGAGGGGGGAATGAGCAGTTCTTC	CASTLAGGGNEQFF
NA	TRBD2	TRBJ2-3	TRBV5-6	TGTGCCAGCAGCTTGGGCAGCGGGAGGTCAGATACGCAGTATTTT	CASSLGSGRSDTQYF
NA	NA	TRBJ2-1	TRBV6-6	TGTGCCAGGGGCGGGATTAGCTCCTACAATGAGCAGTTCTTC	CARGGISSYNEQFF
once	NA	TRBJ2-2	TRBV7-3	TGTGCCAGCAGCCGGGATTGGGGCACCGGGGAGCTGTTTTTT	CASSRDWGTGELFF
few	NA	TRBJ2-2	TRBV4-3	TGCGCCAGCAGCCAAGATTATACAGGCCAGGTGACCGGGGAGCTGTTTTTT	CASSQDYTGQVTGELFF
NA	NA	TRBJ1-1	TRBV29-1	TGCAGCGTTGCCGCGACTGAAGCTTTCTTT	CSVAATEAFF
NA	TRBD1	TRBJ1-1	TRBV18	TGTGCCAGCTCACCCAGGGGGCGTAACTCGAACACTGAAGCTTTCTTT	CASSPRGRNSNTEAFF
NA	TRBD2	TRBJ2-1	TRBV9	TGTGCCAGCAGCCTCGGGGGGGCGCCCCGGAATGAGCAGTTCTTC	CASSLGGAPRNEQFF
few	NA	TRBJ1-6	TRBV7-9	TGTGCCAGCAGCTTAGGGGGGACTCTCCGGCGGGATTCACCCCTCCACTTT	CASSLGGTLRRDSPLHF
NA	NA	TRBJ2-3	TRBV19	TGTGCCAGTAGTACTCGGACAGCTAGCACAGATACGCAGTATTTT	CASSTRTASTDTQYF
few	NA	TRBJ2-7	TRBV19	TGTGCCAGTAGTAACAGCTACGAGCAGTACTTC	CASSNSYEQYF
few	TRBD2	TRBJ2-1	TRBV6-6	TGTGCCAGCAGTTCGGACCTTGATAGCGGGAATGAGCAGTTCTTC	CASSSDLDSGNEQFF
few	NA	TRBJ1-1	TRBV19	TGTGCCAGTAGTATAAACGTGCGCGAAACTGAAGCTTTCTTT	CASSINVRETEAFF
NA	TRBD1	TRBJ1-2	TRBV5-4	TGTGCCAGCAGCCCTGGGACAGGGGGCTATCCATATGGCTACACCTTC	CASSPGTGGYPYGYTF
NA	TRBD2	TRBJ2-7	TRBV5-4	TGTGCCAGCAGCCGGAGACTAGCCGGGTCGTACGAGCAGTACTTC	CASSRRLAGSYEQYF